This T cell receptor beta chain was documented in a study of blood T cell repertoires in COVID-19. About the study: The study drew acute and convalescent COVID-19 samples from the United States, Italy and Spain. Nucleic acid was either cDNA or gDNA, and it came from T cells, B-cell-depleted T cells, or PBMCs.

Original analysis: Scientists estimated how many nucleated cells there were by amplifying reference gene primers. Clones were read by immunoSEQ multiplex PCR, and TCRdb kept only the in-frame ones, dropping some. The D gene and trimming were derived from the DNA, and the V and J assignments and clone size from that table. The sample includes hundreds of thousands of clones, around nine tenths of them seen just once. CDR3 length: 17 amino acids. The V end lost 0 bases, the J end lost 0 bases, and 10 bases lay between the germline ends. Germline lookup yields CDR1 SGDLS and CDR2 YYNGEE. The sample was peripheral blood. The sequence was collected from a woman aged 50 to 60 with active or convalescent COVID-19. V is TRBV9 and J is TRBJ2-6, with D unclear. CDR3 in amino acids: CASSVVPHHSGANVLTF. The DNA for the CDR3 is TGTGCCAGCAGCGTAGTTCCACATCACTCTGGGGCCAACGTCCTGACTTTC.